This record looks at one TCR beta chain sequence and its context. The CDR3 has 13 amino acids. The germline V and J ends were trimmed by 5 bases and 0 bases, with 5 bases remaining between them. Germline CDR1 and CDR2: LNHDA and SQIVND (reference sequence). The source of the sample is a study of blood T cell repertoires in COVID-19. Across the study: COVID-19 samples from acute and convalescent phases originated in the United States, Italy and Spain.

Original data processing: Amplification with reference gene primers provided the estimates of nucleated cell counts. The protocol was immunoSEQ multiplex PCR, while the TCRdb copy is restricted to in-frame clones and leaves out a portion. V and J calls and clone size are given by that table; D and trimming were obtained from the DNA. The sample shows hundreds of thousands of clones, approximately 86% of them seen only once. The sequence was collected from a woman in her thirties with acute or convalescent COVID-19. The sequenced sample consisted of peripheral blood. V gene TRBV19 combines with J gene TRBJ1-5; no definite D call. This CDR3 reads CASSSNSNQPQHF. CDR3 nucleotides: TGTGCCAGTAGTTCCAATAGCAATCAGCCCCAGCATTTT.